A selection of T cell receptor beta chains follows, all from one sample in a study of blood T cells in healthy people across ages. TCRdb independently ran MiXCR on the 5' RACE reads; one entry per CDR3 protein. The top ten hold around 3.4% of the sample, which has hundreds of thousands of distinct CDR3 sequences, around 21% seen once. Sequenced sample: blood. The receptors here all came from a man in his 70s in good health. The conserved cysteine and the conserved F or W are not part of the CDR3 here. The D gene is left open where the match is weak.

- TRBV27 ASSFGGGNEKLF
TRBD2 TRBV20-1 SARLAGVYNEQF
- TRBV19 ASTTWGQTNTEAF
TRBD1 TRBV6-2/TRBV6-3 ASSQDRGLGYT
- TRBV15 ATSPYSGNQEQY
- TRBV29-1 SVNGGRNTEAF
- TRBV19 ASSIDSGTGNTIY
- TRBV7-9 ASSSPPGDAWDEKLF
- TRBV6-2/TRBV6-3 ASGRRGGGGNQPQH
TRBD2 TRBV12-3/TRBV12-4 ASSGAGGQRYEQF
- TRBV7-9 ASSLLVNTGELF
- TRBV24-1 ATSDSSFSNQPQH
- TRBV6-6 ASSYSGSEGPQH
- TRBV6-5 ASRTAGNYGYT
- TRBV20-1 SAGMNTGELF
- TRBV20-1 SARDPDSLYTDTQY
TRBD1 TRBV6-2/TRBV6-3 ASSYSDRVKWTQY
- TRBV11-2 ASSLLGLNSPLH
TRBD2 TRBV11-2 ASRGGLAYQETQY
TRBD1 TRBV4-3 ASSQDRRTEAF
- TRBV7-2 ASSSLRDSPRETQY
- TRBV2 ARGSTSTDTPY
- TRBV6-5 ASSYRLDTGELF
TRBD2 TRBV10-3 AISPGLAANTGEPF
- TRBV5-1 ASSLRPGEYEQY
- TRBV6-2/TRBV6-3 ASSYRNEQF
- TRBV29-1 SVEGEGWNTEAF
TRBD2 TRBV6-1 ASSEWGLAEVNEQF